The 5 T cell receptor beta chains below all came from one sample that was sequenced in a study of beta chain features in type 1 diabetes. The study's findings and limits: People with Type 1 diabetes carried modestly yet significantly shorter TCRB CDR3s in all four CD4+ subsets.

Antigen specificity for these receptors is unknown. Every bit of the isolated RNA underwent reverse transcription, so sequencing read expressed TCRB transcripts. Repertoires were generated with immunoSEQ multiplex PCR, while TCRdb's copy carries only in-frame clones and drops some. The table has some 240,000 clones, roughly 17% seen once. Specimen: naive CD4+ T cells from blood. The receptor set was obtained from a man under 40 with type 1 diabetes.

The chain is built from TRBV9 and TRBJ2-7; TRBD2 matches 9 bases. Germline values: CDR1 SGDLS, CDR2 YYNGEE. CDR3 length: 14 residues. With V trimmed by 2 bases and J by 3 bases, 3 bases remained unmatched. The CDR3 loop reads CASSVTSGRYEQYF. The CDR3 DNA reads TGTGCCAGCAGCGTGACTAGCGGACGCTACGAGCAGTACTTC.

This clone showed up just a few times. This chain connects TRBV9 to TRBJ2-1; 11 bases map to TRBD1. Trimming took 4 bases from V and 5 from J; bases not matched to a gene: 8. This CDR3 comprises 16 residues. Germline CDR1 and CDR2: SGDLS and YYNGEE. As DNA, the CDR3 is TGTGCCAGCAGCTCGCGTCTGGGACAGGGGGACAATGAGCAGTTCTTC. Translation gives CASSSRLGQGDNEQFF.

This clone was found a few times. The rearrangement links TRBV7-6 to TRBJ2-7, with D perhaps TRBD1 (5 bases). The germline V gene has CDR1 SGHVS and CDR2 FNYEAQ. This CDR3 comprises 18 residues. Trimming cost V 4 bases and J 0 bases, with 22 bases left between them. The CDR3 bases are TGTGCCAGCAGCTCGCAGGCAGGGTCCCCCTCCAGCTCCTACGAGCAGTACTTC. It translates to CASSSQAGSPSSSYEQYF.

The chain is built from TRBV28 and TRBJ2-7; D is perhaps TRBD1 or TRBD2 (5 bases each). The CDR3 runs 15 residues. Germline assignment: CDR1 MDHEN and CDR2 SYDVKM. The V end was cut by 6 bases, the J end by 0 bases, with 15 bases between. The CDR3 sequence is CASSAGGFPSYEQYF. CDR3 DNA: TGTGCCAGCAGCGCTGGGGGTTTCCCCTCCTACGAGCAGTACTTC.

The DNA of the CDR3 is TGTGCCAGTAGCAGGGAACAGGGCAATGAGCAGTTCTTC. Protein sequence: CASSREQGNEQFF. V is TRBV19 and J is TRBJ2-1; tentatively, D is TRBD1 (6 bases). Deletions cut 6 bases from V and 6 bases from J, with 12 bases between. This CDR3 has 13 residues. CDR1 is LNHDA and CDR2 is SQIVND in the germline V gene (reference sequence).